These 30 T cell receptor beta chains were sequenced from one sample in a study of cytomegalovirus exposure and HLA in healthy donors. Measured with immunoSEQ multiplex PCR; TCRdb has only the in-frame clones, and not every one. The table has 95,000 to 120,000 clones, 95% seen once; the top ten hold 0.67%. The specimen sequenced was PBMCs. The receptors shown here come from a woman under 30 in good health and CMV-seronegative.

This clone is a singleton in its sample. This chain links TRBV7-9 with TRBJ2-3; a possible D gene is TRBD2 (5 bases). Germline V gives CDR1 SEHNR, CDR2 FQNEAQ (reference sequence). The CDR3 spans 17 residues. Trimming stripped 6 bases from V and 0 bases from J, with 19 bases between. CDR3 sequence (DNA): TGTGCCAGCAGGTTGGGAGTGACAACGCATAGCACAGATACGCAGTATTTT. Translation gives CASRLGVTTHSTDTQYF.

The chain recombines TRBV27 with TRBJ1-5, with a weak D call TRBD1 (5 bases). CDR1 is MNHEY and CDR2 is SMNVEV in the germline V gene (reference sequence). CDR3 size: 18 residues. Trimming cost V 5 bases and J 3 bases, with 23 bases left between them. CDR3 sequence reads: CASSLLPAGTLINQPQHF. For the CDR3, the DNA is TGTGCCAGCAGTCTACTCCCTGCGGGGACCTTAATCAATCAGCCCCAGCATTTT.

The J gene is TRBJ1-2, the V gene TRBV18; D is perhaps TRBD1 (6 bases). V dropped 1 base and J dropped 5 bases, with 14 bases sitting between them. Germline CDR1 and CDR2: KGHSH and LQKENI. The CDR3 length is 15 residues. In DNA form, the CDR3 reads TGTGCCAGCTCACCACGCCTACGGACAGAGTATGGCTACACCTTC. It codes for CASSPRLRTEYGYTF.

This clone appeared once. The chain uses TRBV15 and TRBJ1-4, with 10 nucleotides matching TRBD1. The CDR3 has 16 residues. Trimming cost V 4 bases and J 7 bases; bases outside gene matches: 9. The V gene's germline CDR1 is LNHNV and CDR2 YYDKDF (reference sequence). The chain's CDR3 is CATSIERDRGGEKLFF. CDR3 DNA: TGTGCCACCAGCATAGAAAGGGACAGGGGCGGTGAAAAACTGTTTTTT.

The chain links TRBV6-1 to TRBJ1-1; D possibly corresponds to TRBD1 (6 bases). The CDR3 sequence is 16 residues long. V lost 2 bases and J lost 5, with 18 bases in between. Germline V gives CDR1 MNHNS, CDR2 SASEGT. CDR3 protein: CASSELAGVPWTEAFF. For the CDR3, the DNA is TGTGCCAGCAGTGAACTGGCAGGGGTTCCGTGGACTGAAGCTTTCTTT.

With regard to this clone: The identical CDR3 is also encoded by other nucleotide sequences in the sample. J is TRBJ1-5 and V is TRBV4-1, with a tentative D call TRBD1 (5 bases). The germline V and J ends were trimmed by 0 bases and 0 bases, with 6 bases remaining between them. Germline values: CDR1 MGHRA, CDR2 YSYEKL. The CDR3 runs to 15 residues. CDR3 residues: CASSQDQGSNQPQHF. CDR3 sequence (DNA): TGCGCCAGCAGCCAAGATCAGGGTAGCAATCAGCCCCAGCATTTT.

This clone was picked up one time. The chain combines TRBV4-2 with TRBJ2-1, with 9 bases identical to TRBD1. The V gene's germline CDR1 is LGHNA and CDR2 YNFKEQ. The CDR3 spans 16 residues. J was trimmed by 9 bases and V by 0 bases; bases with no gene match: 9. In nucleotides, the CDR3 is TGTGCCAGCAGCCAAGATCCGGGACAGGGAGGATCTGAGCAGTTCTTC. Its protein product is CASSQDPGQGGSEQFF.

CDR3 DNA: TGTGCCAGCAGCCCCTACGCGGACAGGGGGCGCGACTATGGCTACACCTTC. This codes for CASSPYADRGRDYGYTF. This chain connects TRBV7-9 to TRBJ1-2; 11 bases are a match to TRBD1. V gave up 5 bases and J gave up 3 bases; unmatched junction bases: 11. The CDR3 loop spans 17 amino acids. The germline gives CDR1 SEHNR, CDR2 FQNEAQ (reference sequence). The complete variable domain, with remaining parts taken from reference TRBV7-9 and TRBJ1-2, reads DTGVSQNPRHKITKRGQNVTFRCDPISEHNRLYWYRQTLGQGPEFLTYFQNEAQLEKSRLLSDRFSAERPKGSFSTLEIQRTEQGDSAMYLCASSPYADRGRDYGYTFGSGTRLTVV.

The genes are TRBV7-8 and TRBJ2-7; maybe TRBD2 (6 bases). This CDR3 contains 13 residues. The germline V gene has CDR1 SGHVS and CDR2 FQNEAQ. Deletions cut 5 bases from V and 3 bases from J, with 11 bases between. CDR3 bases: TGTGCCAGCAGCCTGGGACTGTTCTACGAGCAGTACTTC. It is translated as CASSLGLFYEQYF.

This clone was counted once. The CDR3 DNA is TGCGCCAGCAGCTGTATTCCGGGACAGGGGTCTCTGGATACGCAGTATTTT. Translating it yields CASSCIPGQGSLDTQYF. V and J are TRBV5-1 and TRBJ2-3, with 10 positions matching TRBD1. This CDR3 contains 17 residues. V was clipped by 3 bases and J by 6 bases; unmatched bases: 13. From germline, CDR1 is SGHRS and CDR2 YFSETQ.

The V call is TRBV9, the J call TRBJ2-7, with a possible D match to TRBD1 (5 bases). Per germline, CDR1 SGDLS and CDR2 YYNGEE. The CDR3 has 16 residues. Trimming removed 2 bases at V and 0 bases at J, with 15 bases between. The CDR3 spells CASSVTDISPSYEQYF. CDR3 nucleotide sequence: TGTGCCAGCAGCGTCACGGACATCTCCCCCTCCTACGAGCAGTACTTC.

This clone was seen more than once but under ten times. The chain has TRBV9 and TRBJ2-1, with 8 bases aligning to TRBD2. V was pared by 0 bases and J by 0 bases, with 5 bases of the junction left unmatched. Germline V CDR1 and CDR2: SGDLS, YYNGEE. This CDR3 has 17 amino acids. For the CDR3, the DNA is TGTGCCAGCAGCGTAGCGGGGGGGCTTAGCTCCTACAATGAGCAGTTCTTC. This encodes CASSVAGGLSSYNEQFF. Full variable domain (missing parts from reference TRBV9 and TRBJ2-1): DSGVTQTPKHLITATGQRVTLRCSPRSGDLSVYWYQQSLDQGLQFLIQYYNGEERAKGNILERFSAQQFPDLHSELNLSSLELGDSALYFCASSVAGGLSSYNEQFFGPGTRLTVL.

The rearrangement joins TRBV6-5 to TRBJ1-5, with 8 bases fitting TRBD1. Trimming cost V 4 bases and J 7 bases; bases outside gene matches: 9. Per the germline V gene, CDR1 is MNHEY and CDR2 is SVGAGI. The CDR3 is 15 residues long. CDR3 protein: CASSWDGTGRQPQHF. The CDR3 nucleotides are TGTGCCAGCAGTTGGGATGGGACAGGTAGGCAGCCCCAGCATTTT.

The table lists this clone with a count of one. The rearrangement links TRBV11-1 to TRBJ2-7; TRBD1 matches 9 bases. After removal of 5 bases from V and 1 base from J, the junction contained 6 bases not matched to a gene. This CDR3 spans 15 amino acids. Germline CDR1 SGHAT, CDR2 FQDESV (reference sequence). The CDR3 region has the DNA TGTGCCAGCAGCCCATGGACAGGGGAGTCCTACGAGCAGTACTTC. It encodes CASSPWTGESYEQYF.

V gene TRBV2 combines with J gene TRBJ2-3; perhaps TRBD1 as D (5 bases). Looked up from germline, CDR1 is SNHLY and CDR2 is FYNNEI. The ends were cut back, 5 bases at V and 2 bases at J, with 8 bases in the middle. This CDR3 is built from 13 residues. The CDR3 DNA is TGTGCCAGCAGTAGACAGAACACAGATACGCAGTATTTT. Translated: CASSRQNTDTQYF.

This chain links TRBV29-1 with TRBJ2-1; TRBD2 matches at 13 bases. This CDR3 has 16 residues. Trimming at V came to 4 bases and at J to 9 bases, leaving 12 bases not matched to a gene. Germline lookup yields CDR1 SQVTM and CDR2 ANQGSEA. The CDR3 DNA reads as TGCAGCGTTGGATCCCAACTAGCGGGGGGGCGTGGTGAGCAGTTCTTC. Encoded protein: CSVGSQLAGGRGEQFF.

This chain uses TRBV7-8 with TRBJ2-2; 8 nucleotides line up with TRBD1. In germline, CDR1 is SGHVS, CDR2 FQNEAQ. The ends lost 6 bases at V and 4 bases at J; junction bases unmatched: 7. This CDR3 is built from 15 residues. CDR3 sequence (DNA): TGTGCCAGCAGACCCGACAGGGGCCTCACCGGGGAGCTGTTTTTT. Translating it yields CASRPDRGLTGELFF.

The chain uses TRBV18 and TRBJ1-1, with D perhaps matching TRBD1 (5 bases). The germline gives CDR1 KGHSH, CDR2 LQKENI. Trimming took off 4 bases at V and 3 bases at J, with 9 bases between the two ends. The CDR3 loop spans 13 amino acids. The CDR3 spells CASSLVGDTEAFF. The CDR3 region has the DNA TGTGCCAGCTCACTAGTAGGGGACACTGAAGCTTTCTTT.

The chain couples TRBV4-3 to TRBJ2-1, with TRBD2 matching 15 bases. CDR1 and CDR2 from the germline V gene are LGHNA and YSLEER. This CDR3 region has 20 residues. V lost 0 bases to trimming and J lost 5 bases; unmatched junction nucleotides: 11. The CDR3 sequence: CASSQEVGLAGGSPHNEQFF. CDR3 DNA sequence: TGCGCCAGCAGCCAAGAAGTGGGACTAGCGGGGGGCTCCCCCCACAATGAGCAGTTCTTC.

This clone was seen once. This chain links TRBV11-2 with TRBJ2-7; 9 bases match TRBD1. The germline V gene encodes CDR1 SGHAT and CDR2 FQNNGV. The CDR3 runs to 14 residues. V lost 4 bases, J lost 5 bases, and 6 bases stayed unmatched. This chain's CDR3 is CASSYRDRDHEQYF. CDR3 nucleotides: TGTGCCAGCAGCTACCGGGACAGGGACCACGAGCAGTACTTC.

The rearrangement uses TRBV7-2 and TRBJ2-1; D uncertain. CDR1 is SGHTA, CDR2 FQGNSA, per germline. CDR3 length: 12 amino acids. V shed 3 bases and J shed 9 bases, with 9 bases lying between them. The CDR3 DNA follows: TGTGCCAGCAGCTTGTTCCCCGGTGAGCAGTTCTTC. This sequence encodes CASSLFPGEQFF.

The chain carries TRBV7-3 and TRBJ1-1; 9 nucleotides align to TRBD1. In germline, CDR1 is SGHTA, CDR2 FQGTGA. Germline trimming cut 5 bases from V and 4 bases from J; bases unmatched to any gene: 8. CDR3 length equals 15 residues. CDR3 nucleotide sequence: TGTGCCAGCAGCCCACAGGGGGCGGAGAGCACTGAAGCTTTCTTT. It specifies CASSPQGAESTEAFF.

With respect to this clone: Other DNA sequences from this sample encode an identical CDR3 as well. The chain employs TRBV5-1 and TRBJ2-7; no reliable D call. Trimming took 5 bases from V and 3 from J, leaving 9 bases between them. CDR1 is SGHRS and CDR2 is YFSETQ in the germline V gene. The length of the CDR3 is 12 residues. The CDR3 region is CASSLSGYEQYF. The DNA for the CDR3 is TGCGCCAGCAGTCTGTCGGGCTACGAGCAGTACTTC.

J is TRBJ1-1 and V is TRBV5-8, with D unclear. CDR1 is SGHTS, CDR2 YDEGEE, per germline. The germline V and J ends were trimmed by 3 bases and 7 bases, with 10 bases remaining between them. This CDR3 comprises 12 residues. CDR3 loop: CASSSYNREAFF. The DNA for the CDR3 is TGTGCCAGCAGCTCGTACAACCGTGAAGCTTTCTTT.

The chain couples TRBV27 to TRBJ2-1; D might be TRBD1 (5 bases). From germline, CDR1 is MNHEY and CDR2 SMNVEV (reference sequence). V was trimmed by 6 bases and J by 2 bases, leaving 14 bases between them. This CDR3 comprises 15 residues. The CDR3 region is CASSLLGATYNEQFF. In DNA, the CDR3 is TGTGCCAGCAGCCTCCTAGGGGCCACCTACAATGAGCAGTTCTTC.

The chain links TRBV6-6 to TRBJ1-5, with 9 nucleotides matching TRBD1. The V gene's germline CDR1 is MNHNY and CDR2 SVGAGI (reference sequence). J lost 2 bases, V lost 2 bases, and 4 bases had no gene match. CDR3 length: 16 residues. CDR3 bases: TGTGCCAGCAGTTACGGGGACAGGGCGGGCAATCAGCCCCAGCATTTT. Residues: CASSYGDRAGNQPQHF.

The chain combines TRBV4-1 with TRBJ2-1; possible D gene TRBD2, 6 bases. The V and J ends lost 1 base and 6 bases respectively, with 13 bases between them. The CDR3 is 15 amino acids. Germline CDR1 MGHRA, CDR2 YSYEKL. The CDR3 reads CASSQGGVGANEQFF. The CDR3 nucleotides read TGCGCCAGCAGCCAAGGGGGGGTCGGGGCCAATGAGCAGTTCTTC.

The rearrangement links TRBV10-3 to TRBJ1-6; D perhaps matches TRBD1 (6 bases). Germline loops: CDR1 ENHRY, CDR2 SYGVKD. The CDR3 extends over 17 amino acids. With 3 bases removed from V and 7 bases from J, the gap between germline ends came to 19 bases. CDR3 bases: TGTGCCATCAGTGAACCCCCACCCGACAGGCGAAATTCACCCCTCCACTTT. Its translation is CAISEPPPDRRNSPLHF.

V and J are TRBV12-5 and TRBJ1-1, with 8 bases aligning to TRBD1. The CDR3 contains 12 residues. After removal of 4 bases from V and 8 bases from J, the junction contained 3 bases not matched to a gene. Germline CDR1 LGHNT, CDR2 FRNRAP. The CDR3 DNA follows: TGTGCTAGTGGTTCCTGGACAGGGGAAGCTTTCTTT. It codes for CASGSWTGEAFF.

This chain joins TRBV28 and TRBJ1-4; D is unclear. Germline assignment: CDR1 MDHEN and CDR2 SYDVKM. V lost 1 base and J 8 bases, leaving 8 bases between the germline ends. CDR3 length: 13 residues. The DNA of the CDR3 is TGTGCCAGCAGTTTATTCAGCGGGGAAAAACTGTTTTTT. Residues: CASSLFSGEKLFF.